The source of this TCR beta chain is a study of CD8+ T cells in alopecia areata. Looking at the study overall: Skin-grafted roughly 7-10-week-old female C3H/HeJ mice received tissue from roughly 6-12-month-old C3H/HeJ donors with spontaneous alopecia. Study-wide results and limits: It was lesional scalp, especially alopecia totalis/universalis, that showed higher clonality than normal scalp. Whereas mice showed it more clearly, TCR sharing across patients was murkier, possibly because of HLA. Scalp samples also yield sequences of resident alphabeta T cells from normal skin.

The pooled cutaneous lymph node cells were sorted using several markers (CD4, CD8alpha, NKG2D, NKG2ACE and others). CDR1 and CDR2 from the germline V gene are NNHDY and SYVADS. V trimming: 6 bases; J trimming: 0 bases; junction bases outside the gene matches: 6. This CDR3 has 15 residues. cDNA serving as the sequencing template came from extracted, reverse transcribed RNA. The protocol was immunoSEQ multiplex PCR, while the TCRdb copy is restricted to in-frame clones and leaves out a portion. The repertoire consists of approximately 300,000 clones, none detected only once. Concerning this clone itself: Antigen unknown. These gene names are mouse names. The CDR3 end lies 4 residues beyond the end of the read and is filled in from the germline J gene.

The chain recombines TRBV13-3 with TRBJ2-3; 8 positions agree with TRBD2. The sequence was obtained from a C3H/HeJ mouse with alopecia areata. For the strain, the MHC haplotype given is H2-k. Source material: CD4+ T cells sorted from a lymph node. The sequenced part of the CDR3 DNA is TGTGCCAGCAATCTGGGGGGACCTAGTGCAGAA. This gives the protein CASNLGGPSAE. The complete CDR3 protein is CASNLGGPSAETLYF.